The next 16 T cell receptor beta chains were all read from a single sample in a study of shared clonotypes between healthy human individuals. TCRdb's table, derived via immunoSEQ multiplex PCR, lists solely in-frame clones and lacks some. In the table there are 400,000 to 550,000 clones, roughly 85% of which are singletons. Sequenced: PBMCs. The receptors were sampled from a woman aged 40 to 50 in good health. Some clones in this sample may be carry-over from other donors' samples.

The rearrangement links TRBV27 to TRBJ2-1; possible D gene TRBD2, 5 bases. The germline V gene has CDR1 MNHEY and CDR2 SMNVEV (reference sequence). V was trimmed by 3 bases and J by 0 bases, leaving 12 bases between them. The CDR3 runs 16 residues. This CDR3 reads CASSFVAPSSYNEQFF. CDR3 nucleotide sequence: TGTGCCAGCAGTTTTGTAGCGCCGAGCTCCTACAATGAGCAGTTCTTC.

The chain links TRBV28 to TRBJ1-4; D uncertain. The CDR3 sequence is 13 residues long. Germline V lookup: CDR1 MDHEN, CDR2 SYDVKM. V was clipped by 6 bases and J by 4 bases, with 9 bases between them. Written as DNA, the CDR3 is TGTGCCAGCAGCCCCACGAGTAATGAAAAACTGTTTTTT. Protein: CASSPTSNEKLFF.

Concerning this clone: This sequence may be a read error, since a much larger clone differs from it by one base. The chain combines TRBV27 with TRBJ2-7; 12 bases are shared with TRBD1. With 6 bases clipped from V and 2 bases from J, the junction kept 11 bases outside the gene matches. This CDR3 has 17 amino acids. Germline-derived CDR1 and CDR2 are MNHEY and SMNVEV (reference sequence). For the CDR3, the DNA is TGTGCCAGCAGGGGACAGGGGGCGAGGGGCAGGCCCTACGAGCAGTACTTC. Translating it yields CASRGQGARGRPYEQYF.

The J gene is TRBJ1-4, the V gene TRBV15; TRBD1 might be the D (6 bases). The CDR3 contains 12 residues. V lost 8 bases, J lost 5 bases, and 9 bases lay in between. Germline V CDR1 and CDR2: LNHNV, YYDKDF (reference sequence). CDR3 region: CATGGRNEKLFF. CDR3 DNA sequence: TGTGCCACCGGGGGGCGAAATGAAAAACTGTTTTTT.

The chain couples TRBV11-2 to TRBJ1-2; tentative D call: TRBD1 (5 bases). This CDR3 has 16 amino acids. V dropped 6 bases and J dropped 2 bases, with 19 bases sitting between them. Germline-derived CDR1 and CDR2 are SGHAT and FQNNGV. CDR3 residues: CASRKAGGRTNYGYTF. As DNA, the CDR3 is TGTGCCAGCAGAAAAGCGGGGGGACGTACCAACTATGGCTACACCTTC.

This chain joins TRBV7-2 and TRBJ2-5; D gene ambiguous. The germline V and J ends were trimmed by 5 bases and 5 bases, with 15 bases remaining between them. Germline CDR1 is SGHTA and CDR2 is FQGNSA. The CDR3 extends over 14 amino acids. CDR3 sequence: CASSPPSMGETQYF. The CDR3 DNA reads as TGTGCCAGCAGCCCCCCTTCCATGGGGGAGACCCAGTACTTC.

V is TRBV2 and J is TRBJ1-3; 7 bases fit TRBD1. CDR3 length equals 16 residues. The V gene end was trimmed by 6 bases and the J gene end by 2 bases; junction bases not matched to a gene: 10. The germline CDR1 and CDR2 sequences are SNHLY and FYNNEI. The CDR3 DNA reads TGTGCCAGCAGCGGTACGACAGGGCTAACTGGAAACACCATATATTTT. It yields the protein CASSGTTGLTGNTIYF.

Note on this clone: A far larger clone is a single base away, which makes a read error likely. The same CDR3 can be traced to other DNA sequences in this sample. The chain's CDR3 is CASTPGDTHTGELFF. Here the CDR3 DNA reads TGTGCCAGCACCCCGGGGGACACTCACACCGGAGAGCTGTTTTTT. The chain couples TRBV6-1 to TRBJ2-2; D is possibly TRBD1 or TRBD2 (6 bases each). Germline CDR1 and CDR2: MNHNS and SASEGT. The CDR3 has 15 amino acids.

The chain joins TRBV2 to TRBJ2-7, with 7 bases fitting TRBD1. Looked up from germline, CDR1 is SNHLY and CDR2 is FYNNEI. J was trimmed by 6 bases and V by 7 bases; bases with no gene match: 6. The CDR3 loop spans 12 amino acids. The CDR3, as DNA: TGTGCCAGCAAAAGACAGGGCGGCGAGCAGTACTTC. This translates into CASKRQGGEQYF.

The J gene is TRBJ1-2, the V gene TRBV19, with D possibly TRBD1 on 6 matching bases. This CDR3 has 17 residues. Germline V CDR1 and CDR2: LNHDA, SQIVND (reference sequence). Trimming stripped 6 bases from V and 3 bases from J, with 23 bases between. CDR3 protein: CASSLWGHPLDYYGYTF. As DNA, the CDR3 is TGTGCCAGTAGCCTCTGGGGACACCCGCTTGACTACTATGGCTACACCTTC.

The chain uses TRBV4-1 and TRBJ2-1; 8 nucleotides align to TRBD1. Germline CDR1 reads MGHRA; CDR2 reads YSYEKL. The CDR3 is 16 residues long. V shed 1 base, J shed 3 bases, and the junction held 5 bases outside the gene matches. CDR3 sequence reads: CASSQVVTGGYNEQFF. In nucleotides, the CDR3 is TGCGCCAGCAGCCAAGTAGTCACAGGGGGCTACAATGAGCAGTTCTTC.

The chain has TRBV27 and TRBJ2-2; D might be TRBD1 (5 bases). The length of the CDR3 is 14 residues. V lost 5 bases and J lost 5, with 12 bases in between. Germline loops: CDR1 MNHEY, CDR2 SMNVEV (reference sequence). The CDR3 nucleotides read TGTGCCAGCAGTATCGCAGGGTGGACCGGGGAGCTGTTTTTT. This encodes CASSIAGWTGELFF.

In regard to this clone: A single base is all that separates this from a far larger clone, so a read error is likely. The chain is built from TRBV7-9 and TRBJ1-1; no definite D call. This CDR3 has 13 residues. Germline values: CDR1 SEHNR, CDR2 FQNEAQ (reference sequence). For the CDR3, the DNA is TGTGCCAGCAGCTTAGACATGAACACTGAAGCTTCCTTT. Amino acids: CASSLDMNTEASF. Based on the CDR3 plus reference TRBV7-9 and TRBJ1-1, the full variable domain is DTGVSQNPRHKITKRGQNVTFRCDPISEHNRLYWYRQTLGQGPEFLTYFQNEAQLEKSRLLSDRFSAERPKGSFSTLEIQRTEQGDSAMYLCASSLDMNTEASFGQGTRLTVV.

This chain connects TRBV29-1 to TRBJ2-5; TRBD2 might be the D (6 bases). Germline V CDR1 and CDR2: SQVTM, ANQGSEA. The CDR3 extends over 12 amino acids. The V end lost 4 bases, the J end lost 4 bases, and 10 bases lay between the germline ends. DNA for the CDR3: TGCAGCGTTGGTGGGGGGTTAGAGACCCAGTACTTC. The encoded protein is CSVGGGLETQYF.

V gene TRBV7-8 combines with J gene TRBJ2-1; perhaps TRBD1 as D (5 bases). The V end was cut by 1 base, the J end by 15 bases, with 16 bases between. The germline V gene has CDR1 SGHVS and CDR2 FQNEAQ. This CDR3 region has 13 residues. Here the CDR3 DNA reads TGTGCCAGCAGCTTAGAGGGGCCAACAGCTGTGTTCTTC. Translating it yields CASSLEGPTAVFF.

V gene TRBV5-1 combines with J gene TRBJ2-5; 9 bases are a match to TRBD1. Germline trimming cut 4 bases from V and 4 bases from J; bases unmatched to any gene: 8. The length of the CDR3 is 15 residues. Germline V gene data show CDR1 as SGHRS and CDR2 as YFSETQ. The CDR3 loop is CASSPLQGAGETQYF. The CDR3 DNA follows: TGCGCCAGCAGCCCATTACAGGGGGCAGGAGAGACCCAGTACTTC.